This entry lists 2 T cell receptor beta chains sequenced from one sample in a study of human T cells and chemical hapten exposure. Noted time point: patch test 2, 6 weeks after DPC sensitization. Noted treatment: therapeutic diphenylcyclopropenone sensitization with weekly scalp DPC. TCRdb called the RACE reads again in MiXCR, with one record for every CDR3 protein. The table shows around 360,000 distinct CDR3 sequences, with roughly 6% occurring only once. The sample consisted of whole blood, taken in connection with sensitization to the hapten diphenylcyclopropenone (DPC). The receptors were sampled from a woman between 18 and 30 years old with alopecia areata. Some clones in this sample may be carry-over from other donors' samples.

This clonotype was seen ten or more times. The chain joins TRBV12-3 or TRBV12-4 to TRBJ1-6; no firm D call. This CDR3 has 13 amino acids. V lost 6 bases and J lost 1, with 4 bases in between. CDR3 region: CASSASYNSPLHF. CDR3 coding DNA: TGTGCCAGCAGCGCGTCCTATAATTCACCCCTCCACTTT.

This clonotype was counted ten times or more. CDR3 protein: CSAKSPGGTGIQETQYF. Here the CDR3 DNA reads TGCAGTGCTAAAAGCCCCGGGGGGACCGGGATCCAAGAGACCCAGTACTTC. The V call is TRBV20-1, the J call TRBJ2-5; TRBD2 aligns across 7 bases. Trimming removed 4 bases from V and 1 base from J; junction bases left unmatched: 15. The germline gives CDR1 DFQATT, CDR2 SNEGSKA (reference sequence). The CDR3 has 17 residues.